Each of the 11 T cell receptor beta chains below was sequenced from the same sample in a study of blood T cell repertoires in COVID-19. Libraries were prepared by immunoSEQ multiplex PCR; TCRdb keeps only in-frame clonotypes and omits some of them. In the table there are around 210,000 clones, over 75% of which are singletons. Sample: peripheral blood. All receptors derive from a man aged 50-60 years with COVID-19, enrolled during active disease.

The chain carries TRBV5-5 and TRBJ2-1; unclear D gene. V was pared by 4 bases and J by 2 bases, with 16 bases between. The CDR3 runs to 16 residues. In germline, CDR1 is SGHKS, CDR2 YYEKEE (reference sequence). The CDR3 DNA reads TGTGCCAGCAGCCACCGAGGTGGAGTCACCTACAATGAGCAGTTCTTC. Translating it yields CASSHRGGVTYNEQFF.

This clone was seen more than once but under ten times. V and J are TRBV7-3 and TRBJ1-2; TRBD1 might be the D (5 bases). The CDR3 is 15 residues long. Germline loops: CDR1 SGHTA, CDR2 FQGTGA. The V end lost 5 bases, the J end lost 6 bases, and 19 bases lay between the germline ends. The CDR3 region has the DNA TGTGCCAGCAGCCCCTACCTCGGCAGGGTGGATGGCTACACCTTC. It yields the protein CASSPYLGRVDGYTF.

The chain recombines TRBV18 with TRBJ2-2, with TRBD1 as a possible D gene (7 bases). V gave up 1 base and J gave up 11 bases, with 17 bases separating them. CDR3 length: 15 residues. The germline V gene has CDR1 KGHSH and CDR2 LQKENI. CDR3 DNA sequence: TGTGCCAGCTCACCACGAGGAGGGGGCGAATCAGAGCTGTTTTTT. Translating it yields CASSPRGGGESELFF.

The rearrangement uses TRBV7-8 and TRBJ2-1; the match to TRBD2 covers 14 bases. CDR3 length equals 18 residues. V was clipped by 5 bases and J by 1 base; unmatched bases: 7. Germline V gene lookup returns CDR1 SGHVS and CDR2 FQNEAQ. For the CDR3, the DNA is TGTGCCAGCAGCCTGGGACTAGCGGGGGCCCGTTCCTACAATGAGCAGTTCTTC. As protein: CASSLGLAGARSYNEQFF.

The chain joins TRBV29-1 to TRBJ2-7; D remains ambiguous. CDR1 SQVTM and CDR2 ANQGSEA come from the germline V gene. The CDR3 is 11 residues long. V lost 6 bases and J 6 bases, leaving 12 bases between the germline ends. The CDR3 sequence: CSVSRPGEQYF. DNA of the CDR3: TGCAGCGTGTCACGACCGGGCGAGCAGTACTTC.

The chain combines TRBV19 with TRBJ1-1, with TRBD1 matching over 10 bases. Germline-derived CDR1 and CDR2 are LNHDA and SQIVND (reference sequence). This CDR3 is built from 15 residues. Germline trimming cut 9 bases from V and 1 base from J; bases unmatched to any gene: 8. The CDR3 region has the DNA TGTGCCAGCCGCCGGGACAGGGGACCGAACACTGAAGCTTTCTTT. Amino acid sequence: CASRRDRGPNTEAFF. The full variable domain, rest sourced from reference TRBV19 and TRBJ1-1, is DGGITQSPKYLFRKEGQNVTLSCEQNLNHDAMYWYRQDPGQGLRLIYYSQIVNDFQKGDIAEGYSVSREKKESFPLTVTSAQKNPTAFYLCASRRDRGPNTEAFFGQGTRLTVV.

This clone was found once. The rearrangement uses TRBV30 and TRBJ1-2; 9 nucleotides align to TRBD1. This CDR3 has 13 residues. Trimming took 1 base from V and 5 from J; bases not matched to a gene: 2. The germline V gene encodes CDR1 GTSNPN and CDR2 SVGIG (reference sequence). CDR3 residues: CAWSGQGGYGYTF. The CDR3 DNA is TGTGCCTGGAGTGGACAGGGGGGATATGGCTACACCTTC.

The rearrangement links TRBV4-2 to TRBJ2-3, with a weak D call TRBD2 (6 bases). V lost 0 bases and J lost 2, with 12 bases in between. Germline CDR1 and CDR2: LGHNA and YNFKEQ. This CDR3 spans 16 amino acids. The CDR3 is CASSQDARGTTDTQYF. The CDR3 bases are TGTGCCAGCAGCCAAGATGCTCGGGGGACCACAGATACGCAGTATTTT.

On this clone itself: This specimen includes other DNA sequences encoding the same CDR3. The chain has TRBV11-3 and TRBJ1-1; D gene ambiguous. The CDR3 sequence is 13 residues long. V lost 2 bases to trimming and J lost 2 bases, with 6 bases between them. Germline values: CDR1 SGHNT, CDR2 YENEEA. The CDR3 loop reads CASSLNSNTEAFF. CDR3 DNA: TGTGCCAGCAGCTTAAACAGTAACACTGAAGCTTTCTTT.

The V and J genes are TRBV9 and TRBJ2-3; D is ambiguous. Germline V gene sequence: CDR1 SGDLS, CDR2 YYNGEE. The V end lost 0 bases, the J end lost 0 bases, and 14 bases lay between the germline ends. The CDR3 length is 17 residues. CDR3 amino acids: CASSVGPGYSSTDTQYF. The CDR3 DNA sequence: TGTGCCAGCAGCGTAGGTCCCGGGTATTCTAGCACAGATACGCAGTATTTT.

The V gene is TRBV21-1, the J gene TRBJ2-2; the DNA was not used to check the table's D call, TRBD1. TRBV21-1 is a pseudogene locus. The CDR3 runs 15 residues. CDR3 sequence: CASSRQGRPTGELFF. The CDR3 coding sequence is TGTGCCAGCAGCAGACAGGGGAGGCCTACCGGGGAGCTGTTTTTT.